The 18 T cell receptor beta chains listed next were all sequenced from one sample in a study of tissue T cells after allogeneic stem cell transplantation. Data came from immunoSEQ multiplex PCR; TCRdb stores just in-frame clones and leaves some out. The sample consists of roughly 5,000 clones, 45% of them appearing once. Time point here: mouse harvest day 14 after allogeneic transplant. Mouse grafts combined 10^7 T-cell-depleted bone marrow cells with 10^6 splenic CD5+ T cells. Material for sequencing was gut tissue. The receptors originated from a female BALB/c mouse given C57BL/6 T cells with graft-versus-host disease after an allogeneic hematopoietic cell transplant.

Of note for this clone: Mouse gene names apply. Read data end 1 residue before the CDR3 end; the end is taken from the germline J gene. The chain joins TRBV1 to TRBJ2-3; 8 nucleotides line up with TRBD2. The CDR3 consists of 16 residues. The germline gives CDR1 NSQYPW, CDR2 LRSPGD (reference sequence). The junction had 3 bases not matched to a gene; V was cut back by 1 base and J by 0 bases. The CDR3 bases that were read are TGCACCTGCAGTGCAGGCTGGGGGGCCAGTGCAGAAACGCTGTAT. It translates to CTCSAGWGASAETLY. The full-length CDR3 reads as CTCSAGWGASAETLYF.

Note on this clone: These gene names are mouse names. The CDR3 end lies 1 residue beyond the end of the read and is filled in from the germline J gene. The genes are TRBV15 and TRBJ2-3; D not certain. V was pared by 3 bases and J by 0 bases, with 4 bases between. The V gene's germline CDR1 is SGHND and CDR2 FRSKSL. The CDR3 has 13 amino acids. The sequenced part of the CDR3 DNA is TGTGCCAGCAGTTTTGGTAGTGCAGAAACGCTGTAT. Translated: CASSFGSAETLY. The full-length CDR3 reads as CASSFGSAETLYF. The variable domain in full, completed from reference TRBV15 and TRBJ2-3, reads DAGVTQTPRHEVAEKGQTIILKCEPVSGHNDLFWYRQTKIQGLELLSYFRSKSLMEDGGAFKDRFKAEMLNSSFSTLKIQPTEPKDSAVYLCASSFGSAETLYFGSGTRLTVL.

Comment on this clone: Gene and germline names: mouse. The observed sequence ends 1 residue before the CDR3 terminus, with the missing tail filled in from the germline J gene. The chain employs TRBV12-2 and TRBJ2-2; D ambiguous. Between the trimmed V and J ends, which lost 4 bases and 4 bases, there was a span of 9 bases. This CDR3 has 13 residues. Germline CDR1 and CDR2: SGHLS and HYDKME. The CDR3 sequence is CASSPTGTGQLYF. The part of the CDR3 DNA that was read is TGTGCCAGCTCCCCGACGGGCACCGGGCAGCTCTAC.

A remark on this clone: Here the gene names and germline are mouse. The read halts 1 residue ahead of the CDR3 end, with the missing end drawn from the germline J gene. The chain is built from TRBV13-2 and TRBJ1-6; D is uncertain. TRBJ1-6 is reported as an ORF; its role is uncertain. CDR1 and CDR2 (germline): NNHNN, SYGAGS (reference sequence). V lost 2 bases and J 0 bases, leaving 6 bases between the germline ends. This CDR3 is built from 15 residues. CDR3 loop: CASGEYNSYNSPLYF. The part of the CDR3 DNA that was read is TGTGCCAGCGGTGAGTACAATTCCTATAATTCGCCCCTCTAC.

This clone is labeled medium-sized. The gene symbols are mouse symbols. The CDR3 end is not reached by the read, which stops 1 residue before it; the germline J gene fills it in. This chain links TRBV23 with TRBJ2-7; whether TRBD1, the table's D call, matches the DNA was not checked. Germline CDR1 KGHTA, CDR2 FQNQQP. The CDR3 is 13 amino acids. CDR3 amino acids: CSSSQSPGGEQYF. CDR3 DNA, as far as it was read: TGCTCCAGCAGTCAATCGCCAGGGGGAGAACAGTAC.

On this clone: The germline and genes are mouse ones. The sequenced fragment ends 1 residue before the CDR3 boundary, so the rest is inferred from the germline J gene. The chain recombines TRBV16 with TRBJ2-7, with D perhaps TRBD1 (6 bases). The CDR3 runs 13 residues. V was cut by 0 bases and J by 4 bases, with 7 bases left in between. Germline V lookup: CDR1 SGHSA, CDR2 FRNQAP. Partial CDR3 DNA: TGTGCAAGCAGCTTAGATACAGGGTATGAACAGTAC. Its protein product is CASSLDTGYEQY. The whole CDR3 reads CASSLDTGYEQYF.

This clone was seen a handful of times. Any gene name here is a mouse gene name. The missing CDR3 end, 1 residue past where the read stops, is filled in from the germline J gene. The rearrangement joins TRBV26 to TRBJ1-2; maybe TRBD1 (6 bases). V lost 3 bases, J lost 5 bases, and 10 bases lay in between. This CDR3 has 13 amino acids. Germline assignment: CDR1 KGHPV and CDR2 FQNQEV (reference sequence). CDR3 DNA, as far as it was read: TGTGCCAGCAGTCTAGGGGGTCGGTCCGACTACACC. It is translated as CASSLGGRSDYT. The entire CDR3 protein reads CASSLGGRSDYTF.

Concerning this clone itself: The germline and genes are mouse ones. The CDR3 is cut off 1 residue early in the read; its end comes from the germline J gene. The rearrangement uses TRBV12-2 and TRBJ2-5, with 10 bases lining up with TRBD2. CDR3 length equals 14 residues. The germline V gene has CDR1 SGHLS and CDR2 HYDKME. The junction had 2 bases not matched to a gene; V was cut back by 2 bases and J by 4 bases. The sequenced CDR3 bases are TGTGCCAGCTCTCGACTGGGGGGCAAAGACACCCAGTAC. Protein product: CASSRLGGKDTQY. In full, the CDR3 is CASSRLGGKDTQYF.

As concerns this clone: Gene names are the mouse ones. The CDR3 end lies 1 residue beyond the end of the read and is filled in from the germline J gene. The chain is built from TRBV13-1 and TRBJ2-3; 11 bases agree with TRBD2. Germline V gene data show CDR1 as NSHNY and CDR2 as SYGAGN. The length of the CDR3 is 16 residues. V was pared by 6 bases and J by 0 bases, with 6 bases of the junction left unmatched. CDR3 residues: CASNRLGGSSAETLYF. The sequenced CDR3 bases are TGTGCCAGCAATCGACTGGGGGGGTCTAGTGCAGAAACGCTGTAT.

A note on this clone: Germline and genes: mouse. The read terminates 1 residue ahead of where the CDR3 ends, so the germline J gene completes it. The chain is built from TRBV12-1 and TRBJ2-4, with D tentatively TRBD2 (5 bases). The CDR3 spans 15 residues. Germline assignment: CDR1 SGHSN and CDR2 HYEKVE. The germline V and J ends were trimmed by 0 bases and 0 bases, with 9 bases remaining between them. The part of the CDR3 DNA that was read is TGTGCCAGCTCTCTCGAATGGGGTAGTCAAAACACCTTGTAC. Protein: CASSLEWGSQNTLY. The complete CDR3 reads CASSLEWGSQNTLYF. Filled out from reference TRBV12-1 and TRBJ2-4, the complete variable domain reads DSGVVQSPRHIIKEKGGRSVLTCIPISGHSNVVWYQQTLGKELKFLIQHYEKVERDKGFLPSRFSVQQFDDYHSEMNMSALELEDSAMYFCASSLEWGSQNTLYFGAGTRLSVL.

This clone was detected a few times. Here the gene names and germline are mouse. CDR3 DNA, as far as it was read: TGTGCCAGCAGCTCGCGGGACAGAATCTCCTATGAACAGTAC. Amino acids: CASSSRDRISYEQY. The whole CDR3 is CASSSRDRISYEQYF. The chain recombines TRBV4 with TRBJ2-7, with 7 bases identical to TRBD1. The read ends 1 residue early relative to the CDR3; the germline J gene fills the gap. CDR3 length: 15 residues. Germline V gene lookup returns CDR1 LGHDT and CDR2 YNNKQL (reference sequence). Trimming removed 4 bases from V and 0 bases from J; junction bases left unmatched: 6.

This clone occurred a few times. Genes and germline are mouse. The CDR3 is cut off 1 residue early in the read; its end comes from the germline J gene. Other DNA sequences from this sample encode an identical CDR3 as well. The V call is TRBV3, the J call TRBJ2-7; maybe TRBD1 (5 bases). This CDR3 is 12 amino acids long. Trimming left V 5 bases short and J 4 bases short, with 9 bases between. CDR1 and CDR2 from the germline V gene are SNHLY and FYNGKV (reference sequence). CDR3 DNA (partial): TGTGCCAGCAGCCTGAGACAGTATGAACAGTAC. This sequence encodes CASSLRQYEQY. The entire CDR3 sequence reads CASSLRQYEQYF.

As regards this clone: A much larger clone differs by one base, so this may be a read error. Germline and genes: mouse. The CDR3 end lies 1 residue beyond the end of the read and is filled in from the germline J gene. This chain links TRBV23 with TRBJ2-7; the DNA was not used to check the table's D call, TRBD1. This CDR3 is 14 amino acids long. Germline CDR1 and CDR2: KGHTA and FQNQQP. The part of the CDR3 DNA that was read is TGCTCCAGCAGGGAGGACAGGAGCCCCTATGAACAGTAC. Translation gives CSSREDRSPYEQY. The whole CDR3 sequence reads CSSREDRSPYEQYF.

Details on this clone: Germline and genes here are mouse. The read comes to an end 1 residue before the CDR3 does, leaving the germline J gene to fill in the end. V usage is TRBV12-2 and J usage is TRBJ2-4, with TRBD2 identical over 9 bases. Trimming cost V 1 base and J 2 bases; bases outside gene matches: 3. The CDR3 has 15 amino acids. Germline CDR1 is SGHLS and CDR2 is HYDKME. This CDR3 is CASSLWTGVQNTLYF. The DNA read from the CDR3 is TGTGCCAGCTCTCTGTGGACTGGGGTTCAAAACACCTTGTAC.

For this clone: Genes and germline are mouse. CDR3 region: CASSRDISAETLYF. The part of the CDR3 DNA that was read is TGTGCCAGCAGTCGGGACATTAGTGCAGAAACGCTGTAT. This chain links TRBV15 with TRBJ2-3; D might be TRBD1 (6 bases). The CDR3 end lies 1 residue beyond the end of the read and is filled in from the germline J gene. CDR3 length: 14 amino acids. Between the trimmed V and J ends, which lost 5 bases and 0 bases, there was a span of 9 bases. CDR1 is SGHND, CDR2 FRSKSL, per germline.

This clone was counted only a few times. The listed genes are named as in mouse. With the read ending 1 residue before the CDR3 end, the germline J gene is used to fill in that end. The V and J genes are TRBV19 and TRBJ2-3; 8 bases are a match to TRBD2. Per germline, CDR1 FNHDT and CDR2 SITEND (reference sequence). The CDR3 consists of 13 residues. Trimming took 4 bases from V and 4 from J; bases not matched to a gene: 2. CDR3 sequence reads: CASSLGGPETLYF. The CDR3 DNA, read in part, is TGTGCCAGCAGTCTGGGGGGCCCAGAAACGCTGTAT. Filled out from reference TRBV19 and TRBJ2-3, the complete variable domain reads GGIITQTPKFLIGQEGQKLTLKCQQNFNHDTMYWYRQDSGKGLRLIYYSITENDLQKGDLSEGYDASREKKSSFSLTVTSAQKNEMAVFLCASSLGGPETLYFGSGTRLTVL.

This clone occurred once. Gene names are the mouse ones. The read ends 1 residue early relative to the CDR3; the germline J gene fills the gap. The rearrangement uses TRBV3 and TRBJ2-5; 8 bases are shared with TRBD2. The ends lost 3 bases at V and 5 bases at J; junction bases unmatched: 1. Germline V gives CDR1 SNHLY, CDR2 FYNGKV (reference sequence). The CDR3 loop spans 13 amino acids. CDR3 in amino acids: CASSLGGPDTQYF. The CDR3 DNA, read in part, is TGTGCCAGCAGCTTGGGGGGGCCAGACACCCAGTAC.

By share of the sample, this clone is medium-sized. Gene and germline names: mouse. The read halts 1 residue ahead of the CDR3 end, with the missing end drawn from the germline J gene. The gene calls are TRBV26 and TRBJ2-7; a weak D match, TRBD1 (6 bases). V shed 5 bases and J shed 7 bases, with 9 bases lying between them. CDR1 is KGHPV, CDR2 FQNQEV, per germline (reference sequence). The CDR3 has 11 amino acids. CDR3 region: CASSRQDEQYF. The covered CDR3 bases are TGTGCCAGCAGTAGACAGGACGAACAGTAC.